One and the same sample provided the 19 T cell receptor beta chains below, sequenced in a study of blood T cell repertoires in COVID-19. This table comes from immunoSEQ multiplex PCR, and its TCRdb copy is limited to in-frame clones, with some not included. The table shows 200,000 to 250,000 clones, with 70% to 90% occurring only once. Material: PBMCs or T cells enriched from blood (not recorded which). The source is a man aged 45-65 years who had been exposed to COVID-19.

The chain has TRBV5-5 and TRBJ1-1; TRBD1 aligns across 9 bases. Germline V gives CDR1 SGHKS, CDR2 YYEKEE (reference sequence). V shed 1 base and J 1 base; nucleotides not matched to a gene: 5. There are 16 residues in the CDR3. The CDR3: CASSLWTGAGNTEAFF. In nucleotides, the CDR3 is TGTGCCAGCAGCTTGTGGACAGGGGCCGGGAACACTGAAGCTTTCTTT.

The CDR3 bases are TGTGCCAGCAGCTTACGACAGGGAACTGAGCAGTACGTC. This codes for CASSLRQGTEQYV. V is TRBV7-3 and J is TRBJ2-7, with 7 nucleotides matching TRBD1. CDR3 length equals 13 residues. J lost 7 bases, V lost 2 bases, and 5 bases had no gene match. Germline CDR1 reads SGHTA; CDR2 reads FQGTGA.

The CDR3 DNA sequence: TGTGCCAGCAGGGTAGAACAGGGGGCAAATGGCTACACCTTC. Translating gives CASRVEQGANGYTF. V gene TRBV2 combines with J gene TRBJ1-2, with 9 bases fitting TRBD1. With 6 bases clipped from V and 6 bases from J, the junction kept 8 bases outside the gene matches. The CDR3 consists of 14 residues. Germline V gives CDR1 SNHLY, CDR2 FYNNEI.

The V call is TRBV19, the J call TRBJ2-1, with TRBD2 matching over 11 bases. Germline assignment: CDR1 LNHDA and CDR2 SQIVND (reference sequence). V dropped 5 bases and J dropped 1; count of bases not matched to a gene: 1. The CDR3 has 15 amino acids. CDR3 sequence (DNA): TGTGCCAGTAGTCGGACTAGCGGGTCCTACAATGAGCAGTTCTTC. Translating gives CASSRTSGSYNEQFF.

This chain connects TRBV7-2 to TRBJ2-7, with D uncertain. From germline, CDR1 is SGHTA and CDR2 FQGNSA. This CDR3 is 16 amino acids long. V was shortened by 1 base and J by 5 bases, with 18 bases between the two germline ends. CDR3 loop: CASSLGPHGLLNEQYV. CDR3 nucleotides: TGTGCCAGCAGCTTAGGACCTCACGGGTTGTTAAACGAGCAGTACGTC.

The CDR3: CASSPLITALQETQYF. CDR3 nucleotide sequence: TGTGCCAGCTCACCTTTGATTACAGCACTCCAAGAGACCCAGTACTTC. The chain uses TRBV18 and TRBJ2-5; the D is unclear. The ends were cut back, 3 bases at V and 1 base at J, with 15 bases in the middle. The germline V gene has CDR1 KGHSH and CDR2 LQKENI. The CDR3 extends over 16 amino acids.

CDR3 coding DNA: TGCGCCACTACCTTTGGACAGAATTTTAATGAGCAGTTCTTC. Residues: CATTFGQNFNEQFF. The chain joins TRBV5-1 to TRBJ2-1, with D possibly being TRBD1 (6 bases). CDR3 length: 14 residues. Germline-derived CDR1 and CDR2 are SGHRS and YFSETQ. The V end lost 9 bases, the J end lost 7 bases, and 20 bases lay between the germline ends.

The chain uses TRBV7-2 and TRBJ1-6; D not certain. The CDR3 runs 15 residues. Germline V gene lookup returns CDR1 SGHTA and CDR2 FQGNSA. V was trimmed by 2 bases and J by 2 bases, leaving 7 bases between them. CDR3 residues: CASSLRGAYNSPLHF. In DNA form, the CDR3 reads TGTGCCAGCAGCTTACGAGGAGCCTATAATTCACCCCTCCACTTT.

The chain combines TRBV5-4 with TRBJ1-2; 8 positions match TRBD1. Germline CDR1 and CDR2: SGHNT and YYREEE (reference sequence). This CDR3 is 14 amino acids long. Germline trimming cut 5 bases from V and 7 bases from J; bases unmatched to any gene: 10. CDR3 sequence: CASRRLQGAVGYTF. DNA for the CDR3: TGTGCCAGCAGGCGATTGCAGGGGGCTGTTGGCTACACCTTC.

This clone was counted a single time. This chain links TRBV7-3 with TRBJ1-1, with D possibly being TRBD1 (6 bases). V lost 5 bases, J lost 1 base, and 11 bases lay in between. The CDR3 sequence is 14 residues long. In germline, CDR1 is SGHTA, CDR2 FQGTGA. As DNA, the CDR3 is TGTGCCAGCAGCCAGGGGTCCCCGAACACTGAAGCTTTCTTT. Translating it yields CASSQGSPNTEAFF.

The rearrangement joins TRBV18 to TRBJ1-1; D gene unclear. The CDR3 covers 14 residues. Per germline, CDR1 KGHSH and CDR2 LQKENI. V was pared by 0 bases and J by 2 bases, with 7 bases between. CDR3 amino acids: CASSPPTRNTEAFF. The DNA of the CDR3 is TGTGCCAGCTCACCACCGACACGAAACACTGAAGCTTTCTTT. The full variable domain, completed using reference TRBV18 and TRBJ1-1, is NAGVMQNPRHLVRRRGQEARLRCSPMKGHSHVYWYRQLPEEGLKFMVYLQKENIIDESGMPKERFSAEFPKEGPSILRIQQVVRGDSAAYFCASSPPTRNTEAFFGQGTRLTVV.

The rearrangement links TRBV11-3 to TRBJ1-2, with 9 bases aligning to TRBD1. The CDR3 totals 17 residues. The germline gives CDR1 SGHNT, CDR2 YENEEA. V gave up 3 bases and J gave up 0 bases; unmatched junction bases: 8. CDR3 loop: CASSFHGTGSPNYGYTF. The CDR3 region has the DNA TGTGCCAGCAGCTTTCACGGGACAGGGTCTCCTAACTATGGCTACACCTTC.

V is TRBV18 and J is TRBJ1-2; possibly TRBD1 for D (5 bases). This CDR3 region has 13 residues. Germline CDR1 KGHSH, CDR2 LQKENI. Trimming took 5 bases from V and 3 from J, leaving 10 bases between them. Here the CDR3 DNA reads TGTGCCAGCTCATCGACAGACCACTATGGCTACACCTTC. This translates into CASSSTDHYGYTF.

The DNA for the CDR3 is TGTGCCTGGAGTGGAGAACACCCCGGGCAGCCCCAGCATTTT. Protein sequence: CAWSGEHPGQPQHF. The chain combines TRBV30 with TRBJ1-5; D is uncertain. Germline CDR1 and CDR2: GTSNPN and SVGIG (reference sequence). The CDR3 has 14 amino acids. The germline V and J ends were trimmed by 1 base and 7 bases, with 14 bases remaining between them.

The chain couples TRBV11-2 to TRBJ1-3; D is perhaps TRBD1 (5 bases). Trimming left V 5 bases short and J 0 bases short, with 17 bases between. This CDR3 is 17 amino acids long. Germline CDR1 SGHAT, CDR2 FQNNGV. The CDR3 loop is CASSRTAGPSSGNTIYF. CDR3 DNA: TGTGCCAGCAGCCGTACCGCGGGGCCGAGCTCTGGAAACACCATATATTTT.

V usage is TRBV27 and J usage is TRBJ1-5, with a possible D match to TRBD1 (5 bases). Looked up from germline, CDR1 is MNHEY and CDR2 is SMNVEV (reference sequence). CDR3 length equals 15 residues. The V and J ends lost 6 bases and 4 bases respectively, with 16 bases between them. The CDR3 coding sequence is TGTGCCAGCAGAACAGGTTCTGACTTTAATCAGCCCCAGCATTTT. Protein product: CASRTGSDFNQPQHF.

The V and J genes are TRBV2 and TRBJ1-2, with TRBD1 matching 9 bases. The CDR3 consists of 16 residues. Germline loops: CDR1 SNHLY, CDR2 FYNNEI. Trimming removed 4 bases from V and 3 bases from J; junction bases left unmatched: 9. DNA of the CDR3: TGTGCCAGCAGTGTTTCCCGACAGGGGGGGGACTATGGCTACACCTTC. Residues: CASSVSRQGGDYGYTF.

The chain employs TRBV30 and TRBJ1-6, with D unclear. Germline V gene lookup returns CDR1 GTSNPN and CDR2 SVGIG (reference sequence). Deletions cut 0 bases from V and 7 bases from J, with 13 bases between. The CDR3 consists of 15 residues. The CDR3 DNA is TGTGCCTGGAGTGTACCCCCGAAAGAGAATTCACCCCTCCACTTT. Translating it yields CAWSVPPKENSPLHF.

V and J are TRBV7-2 and TRBJ2-2; the D gene is possibly TRBD2 (6 bases). Germline V gene sequence: CDR1 SGHTA, CDR2 FQGNSA. The CDR3 consists of 15 residues. The ends were cut back, 5 bases at V and 2 bases at J, with 12 bases in the middle. CDR3 DNA: TGTGCCAGCAGCCGGACTACATATAACACCGGGGAGCTGTTTTTT. Amino acids: CASSRTTYNTGELFF. Combining the CDR3 with reference TRBV7-2 and TRBJ2-2 gives the whole variable domain GAGVSQSPSNKVTEKGKDVELRCDPISGHTALYWYRQSLGQGLEFLIYFQGNSAPDKSGLPSDRFSAERTGGSVSTLTIQRTQQEDSAVYLCASSRTTYNTGELFFGEGSRLTVL.